One and the same sample provided the 20 T cell receptor beta chains below, sequenced in a study of T cells in Graves' hyperthyroidism and ophthalmopathy. RNA transcripts yielded amplified TCR beta CDR3 regions. The TCR CDR3 was amplified in a first-round RT-PCR using the HTBI primer set. TCRdb reanalysed the multiplex PCR reads using MiXCR and keeps one entry per CDR3 protein. The profile shows about 570,000 distinct CDR3 sequences, about half of them singletons. Sequenced: peripheral blood or thyroid tissue (not recorded which). These receptors came from an adult woman with Graves' disease, either hyperthyroidism or ophthalmopathy (not recorded which).

This clonotype was detected ten times or more. The chain joins TRBV7-8 to TRBJ1-5; D is ambiguous. Trimming removed 1 base at V and 0 bases at J, with 10 bases between. Germline V gene sequence: CDR1 SGHVS, CDR2 FQNEAQ. The CDR3 has 16 residues. CDR3 sequence reads: CASSLVRSYSNQPQHF. Written as DNA, the CDR3 is TGTGCCAGCAGCTTAGTCAGGTCGTATAGCAATCAGCCCCAGCATTTT. The full variable domain, rest sourced from reference TRBV7-8 and TRBJ1-5, is GAGVSQSPRYKVAKRGQDVALRCDPISGHVSLFWYQQALGQGPEFLTYFQNEAQLDKSGLPSDRFFAERPEGSVSTLKIQRTQQEDSAVYLCASSLVRSYSNQPQHFGDGTRLSIL.

Written as DNA, the CDR3 is TGTGCCAGCCGTATGCCGGGTTCACCCCTCCACTTT. Encoded protein: CASRMPGSPLHF. This rearrangement joins TRBV2 to TRBJ1-6; D gene unclear. V lost 8 bases and J lost 9, with 11 bases in between. CDR1 SNHLY and CDR2 FYNNEI come from the germline V gene. The CDR3 contains 12 residues.

V gene TRBV10-3 combines with J gene TRBJ2-5; D is ambiguous. Germline CDR1 ENHRY, CDR2 SYGVKD. V dropped 4 bases and J dropped 1 base, with 13 bases sitting between them. This CDR3 region has 15 residues. The CDR3 bases are TGTGCCATCAGTGGCAATAAGATACTCCAAGAGACCCAGTACTTC. It specifies CAISGNKILQETQYF.

J is TRBJ2-2 and V is TRBV7-9; TRBD2 aligns across 9 bases. CDR3 length: 15 amino acids. V shed 3 bases, J shed 6 bases, and the junction held 5 bases outside the gene matches. Germline V gene data show CDR1 as SEHNR and CDR2 as FQNEAQ (reference sequence). CDR3 loop: CASSLETSGPGELFF. CDR3 DNA sequence: TGTGCCAGCAGCTTGGAGACTAGCGGACCCGGGGAGCTGTTTTTT. Full variable domain (remainder filled in from reference TRBV7-9 and TRBJ2-2): DTGVSQNPRHKITKRGQNVTFRCDPISEHNRLYWYRQTLGQGPEFLTYFQNEAQLEKSRLLSDRFSAERPKGSFSTLEIQRTEQGDSAMYLCASSLETSGPGELFFGEGSRLTVL.

This clonotype was seen repeatedly, ten times or more. The gene calls are TRBV7-2 and TRBJ2-5; TRBD1 aligns across 7 bases. V was clipped by 4 bases and J by 4 bases; unmatched bases: 6. The CDR3 loop spans 14 amino acids. In germline, CDR1 is SGHTA, CDR2 FQGNSA. The CDR3 spells CASSSWTGGETQYF. DNA for the CDR3: TGTGCCAGCAGCTCATGGACAGGTGGAGAGACCCAGTACTTC.

This clonotype was counted at least ten times. The chain couples TRBV6-5 to TRBJ1-2; perhaps TRBD1 as D (5 bases). Trimming took off 10 bases at V and 2 bases at J, with 11 bases between the two ends. The CDR3 loop spans 12 amino acids. The germline CDR1 and CDR2 sequences are MNHEY and SVGAGI. The DNA for the CDR3 is TGTGCCACGGCCAGGACAAACTATGGCTACACCTTC. Its protein product is CATARTNYGYTF.

The V and J genes are TRBV28 and TRBJ1-2; no firm D call. CDR1 and CDR2 (germline): MDHEN, SYDVKM. V was clipped by 5 bases and J by 0 bases, with 10 bases between them. This CDR3 contains 14 residues. The CDR3 protein is CASSKGGTNYGYTF. The CDR3 bases are TGTGCCAGCAGTAAGGGAGGAACTAACTATGGCTACACCTTC.

The chain recombines TRBV6-6 with TRBJ1-1; D is unresolved. Trimming removed 3 bases at V and 6 bases at J, with 14 bases between. The CDR3 has 14 residues. Per the germline V gene, CDR1 is MNHNY and CDR2 is SVGAGI (reference sequence). The DNA for the CDR3 is TGTGCCAGCAGTTATCTTGTCACCACCGCTGAAGCTTTCTTT. It yields the protein CASSYLVTTAEAFF.

The rearrangement links TRBV9 to TRBJ2-5; TRBD2 matches 11 bases. V shed 5 bases and J 5 bases; nucleotides not matched to a gene: 11. CDR1 and CDR2 (germline): SGDLS, YYNGEE. This CDR3 is built from 16 residues. The CDR3 is CASSLWVAGGMETQYF. CDR3 coding DNA: TGTGCCAGCAGTTTATGGGTAGCGGGAGGGATGGAGACCCAGTACTTC.

J is TRBJ1-5 and V is TRBV4-2; perhaps TRBD1 as D (5 bases). In germline, CDR1 is LGHNA, CDR2 YNFKEQ. The CDR3 totals 15 residues. With 5 bases removed from V and 6 bases from J, the gap between germline ends came to 17 bases. CDR3: CASSLAGTRTQPQHF. The CDR3, as DNA: TGTGCCAGCAGCTTAGCCGGGACCCGAACTCAGCCCCAGCATTTT.

The rearrangement uses TRBV2 and TRBJ2-2, with 7 bases matching TRBD1. V lost 4 bases to trimming and J lost 2 bases; unmatched junction nucleotides: 7. Germline assignment: CDR1 SNHLY and CDR2 FYNNEI. The CDR3 has 16 amino acids. The CDR3 region has the DNA TGTGCCAGCAGTGTATTGACAGGGCTCAACACCGGGGAGCTGTTTTTT. Translating gives CASSVLTGLNTGELFF.

This clonotype was recorded a few times. This rearrangement joins TRBV20-1 to TRBJ1-5; 7 bases are a match to TRBD1. V lost 5 bases to trimming and J lost 2 bases; unmatched junction nucleotides: 9. CDR1 and CDR2 from the germline V gene are DFQATT and SNEGSKA (reference sequence). CDR3 length: 15 amino acids. CDR3 sequence: CSAPSGTAGNQPQHF. The DNA for the CDR3 is TGCAGTGCTCCTTCTGGGACAGCTGGCAATCAGCCCCAGCATTTT.

This clonotype was counted at least ten times. The V and J genes are TRBV9 and TRBJ1-5; TRBD1 might be the D (6 bases). Germline loops: CDR1 SGDLS, CDR2 YYNGEE. Trimming removed 4 bases at V and 6 bases at J, with 17 bases between. The CDR3 loop spans 15 amino acids. Written as DNA, the CDR3 is TGTGCCAGCAGCCCCTCCGGGGGGGGCAGTCAGCCCCAGCATTTT. Translated, it gives CASSPSGGGSQPQHF.

The chain has TRBV9 and TRBJ1-5; D not certain. The V gene's germline CDR1 is SGDLS and CDR2 YYNGEE. The CDR3 is 14 residues long. V lost 3 bases to trimming and J lost 10 bases, with 17 bases between them. The CDR3 region has the DNA TGTGCCAGCAGCGGGCAGGTTGCTAATTCACCCCAGCATTTT. Translated, it gives CASSGQVANSPQHF.

In this sample, this clonotype turned up many times. The chain combines TRBV7-6 with TRBJ2-3; D remains unclear. This CDR3 is 12 amino acids long. Trimming took 1 base from V and 14 from J, leaving 13 bases between them. Germline V lookup: CDR1 SGHVS, CDR2 FNYEAQ. In DNA, the CDR3 is TGTGCCAGCAGCTTAGTAGATGGGCTTCCGTATTTT. Translated: CASSLVDGLPYF.

Concerning this clonotype: Possible read error: a much larger clone is one base away. The chain has TRBV19 and TRBJ2-2, with D perhaps TRBD1 (5 bases). The germline CDR1 and CDR2 sequences are LNHDA and SQIVND (reference sequence). The CDR3 extends over 13 amino acids. V lost 11 bases to trimming and J lost 4 bases, with 14 bases between them. This CDR3 is CAGAERGTGELFF. In DNA, the CDR3 is TGTGCCGGCGCAGAAAGGGGCACCGGGGAGCTGTTTTTT.

The table lists this clonotype with many counts. The chain couples TRBV4-2 to TRBJ1-2; D perhaps matches TRBD1 (5 bases). Germline V gives CDR1 LGHNA, CDR2 YNFKEQ. Trimming pared 3 bases from V and 3 bases from J, leaving 14 bases between. CDR3 length equals 15 residues. CDR3 sequence (DNA): TGTGCCAGCAGCCAGGTTGTGGAAGGGGACTATGGCTACACCTTC. Its translation is CASSQVVEGDYGYTF.

The chain uses TRBV25-1 and TRBJ2-5; 7 bases are a match to TRBD1. J lost 4 bases, V lost 6 bases, and 8 bases had no gene match. CDR3 length: 14 residues. Germline CDR1 reads MGHDK; CDR2 reads SYGVNS. CDR3 bases: TGTGCCAGCAGAACGACAGGGCCGGGAGAGACCCAGTACTTC. It yields the protein CASRTTGPGETQYF.

This clonotype was seen repeatedly, ten times or more. The chain combines TRBV20-1 with TRBJ2-7; no clear D gene. Germline CDR1 reads DFQATT; CDR2 reads SNEGSKA (reference sequence). Trimming shortened V by 6 bases and J by 6 bases, and 15 bases separated the two germline ends. The CDR3 is made up of 12 amino acids. CDR3 nucleotide sequence: TGCAGTGCCCCGCCCCGGTTTGGCGAGCAGTACTTC. Its translation is CSAPPRFGEQYF.

The chain recombines TRBV7-2 with TRBJ2-5, with 10 positions matching TRBD1. This CDR3 is built from 15 residues. J lost 4 bases, V lost 5 bases, and 7 bases had no gene match. Per the germline V gene, CDR1 is SGHTA and CDR2 is FQGNSA. CDR3 nucleotides: TGTGCCAGCAGCGTTGCAGGGACAGGGGCAGAGACCCAGTACTTC. Translation gives CASSVAGTGAETQYF.